This is a list of T cell receptor beta chains from one sample in a study of cytomegalovirus exposure and HLA in healthy donors. The assay was immunoSEQ multiplex PCR, and TCRdb's table has in-frame clones only and misses some. Seen here are 130,000 to 150,000 clones, about four fifths observed once, and the top ten hold roughly 2.4%. The sequenced sample was PBMCs. Receptors were obtained from a woman younger than 30 in good health and CMV-seropositive. CDR3s include the opening cysteine and the closing phenylalanine or tryptophan. The D gene is left open where the match is weak. The size field is filled for only some rows; it gives once, few, many or a size class.

d_gene: -
abundance: -
j_gene: TRBJ1-1
v_gene: TRBV7-2
CDR3aa: CASSPNPNRVTTEAFF
CDR3nt: TGTGCCAGCAGCCCGAATCCTAACAGGGTAACCACTGAAGCTTTCTTT

d_gene: TRBD1
abundance: once
j_gene: TRBJ1-6
v_gene: TRBV5-4
CDR3aa: CASSPAGQINSPLHF
CDR3nt: TGTGCCAGCAGCCCGGCGGGACAGATTAATTCACCCCTCCACTTT

d_gene: -
abundance: -
j_gene: TRBJ1-2
v_gene: TRBV28
CDR3aa: CASLVGGNRYGYTF
CDR3nt: TGTGCCAGCCTGGTCGGAGGAAACCGCTATGGCTACACCTTC

d_gene: TRBD1
abundance: once
j_gene: TRBJ1-2
v_gene: TRBV27
CDR3aa: CASSRDSANYGYTF
CDR3nt: TGTGCCAGCAGTAGGGACAGTGCTAACTATGGCTACACCTTC

d_gene: -
abundance: -
j_gene: TRBJ1-6
v_gene: TRBV6-5
CDR3aa: CASSYLTAGNSPLHF
CDR3nt: TGTGCCAGCAGTTACTTAACAGCTGGGAATTCACCCCTCCACTTT

d_gene: TRBD1
abundance: -
j_gene: TRBJ1-1
v_gene: TRBV6-1
CDR3aa: CASSAPRGHTEAFF
CDR3nt: TGTGCCAGCAGCGCGCCCAGGGGGCACACTGAAGCTTTCTTT

d_gene: -
abundance: -
j_gene: TRBJ1-1
v_gene: TRBV6-5
CDR3aa: CASSRDVGGEAFF
CDR3nt: TGTGCCAGCAGTAGAGACGTGGGGGGGGAAGCTTTCTTT

d_gene: -
abundance: once
j_gene: TRBJ2-2
v_gene: TRBV27
CDR3aa: CASSQTGFRGTGELFF
CDR3nt: TGTGCCAGCAGTCAAACAGGGTTTCGAGGGACCGGGGAGCTGTTTTTT

d_gene: TRBD1
abundance: -
j_gene: TRBJ1-4
v_gene: TRBV5-1
CDR3aa: CASRPDREREKLFF
CDR3nt: TGCGCCAGCAGGCCCGACAGGGAAAGAGAAAAACTGTTTTTT

d_gene: -
abundance: -
j_gene: TRBJ2-3
v_gene: TRBV28
CDR3aa: CAAGGGSTDTQYF
CDR3nt: TGTGCCGCCGGGGGTGGGAGCACAGATACGCAGTATTTT

d_gene: TRBD1
abundance: -
j_gene: TRBJ1-5
v_gene: TRBV5-1
CDR3aa: CASRPDRDDQPQHF
CDR3nt: TGCGCCAGCAGGCCCGACAGGGATGATCAGCCCCAGCATTTT

d_gene: -
abundance: -
j_gene: TRBJ2-2
v_gene: TRBV28
CDR3aa: CASSFGLHTGELFF
CDR3nt: TGTGCCAGCAGTTTTGGACTTCACACCGGGGAGCTGTTTTTT

d_gene: TRBD1
abundance: -
j_gene: TRBJ2-2
v_gene: TRBV7-7
CDR3aa: CASRVGQGAGELFF
CDR3nt: TGTGCCAGCAGGGTTGGACAGGGGGCCGGGGAGCTGTTTTTT

d_gene: -
abundance: once
j_gene: TRBJ1-2
v_gene: TRBV7-9
CDR3aa: CASSLRGASYGYTF
CDR3nt: TGTGCCAGCAGCTTACGGGGAGCCAGCTATGGCTACACCTTC

d_gene: TRBD1
abundance: -
j_gene: TRBJ1-1
v_gene: TRBV5-4
CDR3aa: CASSLRTGGFGTEAFF
CDR3nt: TGTGCCAGCAGCCTCCGGACAGGTGGGTTTGGCACTGAAGCTTTCTTT

d_gene: -
abundance: -
j_gene: TRBJ2-2
v_gene: TRBV6-1
CDR3aa: CASSEAQAGELFF
CDR3nt: TGTGCCAGCAGTGAAGCTCAGGCCGGGGAGCTGTTTTTT

d_gene: TRBD1
abundance: -
j_gene: TRBJ1-1
v_gene: TRBV6-1
CDR3aa: CASRRTGGTEAFF
CDR3nt: TGTGCCAGCAGGAGGACAGGGGGTACTGAAGCTTTCTTT

d_gene: -
abundance: -
j_gene: TRBJ1-1
v_gene: TRBV6-1
CDR3aa: CASSPRLRGNTEAFF
CDR3nt: TGTGCCAGCAGTCCCCGACTCCGAGGGAACACTGAAGCTTTCTTT

d_gene: TRBD1
abundance: -
j_gene: TRBJ2-2
v_gene: TRBV19
CDR3aa: CASGIQGQETGELFF
CDR3nt: TGTGCCAGTGGGATACAGGGGCAGGAGACCGGGGAGCTGTTTTTT

d_gene: TRBD2
abundance: -
j_gene: TRBJ2-1
v_gene: TRBV5-4
CDR3aa: CASSLRGGSYNEQFF
CDR3nt: TGTGCCAGCAGCTTGCGGGGGGGCTCCTACAATGAGCAGTTCTTC

d_gene: TRBD1
abundance: -
j_gene: TRBJ1-2
v_gene: TRBV4-3
CDR3aa: CASSQELQGENGYTF
CDR3nt: TGCGCCAGCAGCCAAGAACTACAGGGGGAAAATGGCTACACCTTC

d_gene: TRBD1
abundance: -
j_gene: TRBJ1-2
v_gene: TRBV10-1
CDR3aa: CASSERRTGPYGYTF
CDR3nt: TGCGCCAGCAGTGAGCGACGGACAGGGCCCTATGGCTACACCTTC

d_gene: -
abundance: -
j_gene: TRBJ2-7
v_gene: TRBV7-6
CDR3aa: CASSSQGYEQYF
CDR3nt: TGTGCCAGCAGCTCACAGGGATACGAGCAGTACTTC

d_gene: -
abundance: -
j_gene: TRBJ1-6
v_gene: TRBV7-9
CDR3aa: CASSDGQYDNSPLHF
CDR3nt: TGTGCCAGCAGCGACGGACAGTACGATAATTCACCCCTCCACTTT

d_gene: -
abundance: -
j_gene: TRBJ1-2
v_gene: TRBV29-1
CDR3aa: CSVWGEDGYTF
CDR3nt: TGCAGCGTTTGGGGGGAAGATGGCTACACCTTC

d_gene: TRBD2
abundance: -
j_gene: TRBJ2-2
v_gene: TRBV10-2
CDR3aa: CATTLAGGLTGELFF
CDR3nt: TGCGCCACCACACTAGCGGGGGGGCTAACCGGGGAGCTGTTTTTT

d_gene: TRBD2
abundance: -
j_gene: TRBJ2-2
v_gene: TRBV5-1
CDR3aa: CASSSRTSAGGELFF
CDR3nt: TGCGCCAGCAGCTCCAGGACTAGCGCGGGCGGGGAGCTGTTTTTT

d_gene: -
abundance: -
j_gene: TRBJ1-5
v_gene: TRBV7-9
CDR3aa: CASSLAGQFNQPQHF
CDR3nt: TGTGCCAGCAGCTTAGCGGGCCAGTTCAATCAGCCCCAGCATTTT

d_gene: -
abundance: few
j_gene: TRBJ2-7
v_gene: TRBV6-6
CDR3aa: CASSYGGGQQYF
CDR3nt: TGTGCCAGCAGTTATGGGGGAGGTCAGCAGTACTTC

d_gene: -
abundance: -
j_gene: TRBJ1-1
v_gene: TRBV6-5
CDR3aa: CASSYTPLAPYTEAFF
CDR3nt: TGTGCCAGCAGTTACACCCCCTTGGCCCCATACACTGAAGCTTTCTTT

d_gene: TRBD1
abundance: few
j_gene: TRBJ2-7
v_gene: TRBV5-1
CDR3aa: CASSQGGAAQYEQYF
CDR3nt: TGCGCCAGCAGCCAAGGGGGCGCTGCCCAATACGAGCAGTACTTC

d_gene: -
abundance: -
j_gene: TRBJ1-2
v_gene: TRBV5-4
CDR3aa: CASSSFAGGYTF
CDR3nt: TGTGCCAGCAGCTCCTTTGCAGGTGGCTACACCTTC

d_gene: TRBD1
abundance: -
j_gene: TRBJ2-7
v_gene: TRBV10-2
CDR3aa: CASSESGTGDEQYF
CDR3nt: TGCGCCAGCAGTGAGTCGGGGACAGGGGACGAGCAGTACTTC

d_gene: TRBD2
abundance: -
j_gene: TRBJ2-3
v_gene: TRBV5-1
CDR3aa: CASSVRTWTSGADTQYF
CDR3nt: TGCGCCAGCAGCGTGAGGACATGGACTAGCGGGGCAGATACGCAGTATTTT

d_gene: -
abundance: few
j_gene: TRBJ2-5
v_gene: TRBV7-2
CDR3aa: CASSLDMTRRETQYF
CDR3nt: TGTGCCAGCAGCTTAGACATGACTAGGCGAGAGACCCAGTACTTC

d_gene: TRBD1
abundance: -
j_gene: TRBJ1-4
v_gene: TRBV28
CDR3aa: CASSPGQGGEKLFF
CDR3nt: TGTGCCAGCAGTCCGGGACAGGGGGGTGAAAAACTGTTTTTT

d_gene: -
abundance: -
j_gene: TRBJ1-1
v_gene: TRBV6-6
CDR3aa: CASSYSLNTEAFF
CDR3nt: TGTGCCAGCAGTTACTCCTTGAACACTGAAGCTTTCTTT

d_gene: -
abundance: -
j_gene: TRBJ2-1
v_gene: TRBV10-1
CDR3aa: CASSDYEEPNEQFF
CDR3nt: TGCGCCAGCAGTGATTATGAGGAGCCCAATGAGCAGTTCTTC

d_gene: -
abundance: few
j_gene: TRBJ2-3
v_gene: TRBV23-1
CDR3aa: CASSQGRTLEGTDTQYF
CDR3nt: TGCGCCAGCAGTCAAGGTCGGACACTCGAGGGCACAGATACGCAGTATTTT

d_gene: TRBD2
abundance: few
j_gene: TRBJ2-7
v_gene: TRBV5-1
CDR3aa: CASSLFSGGIEQYF
CDR3nt: TGCGCCAGCAGCTTGTTCAGCGGGGGAATCGAGCAGTACTTC

d_gene: TRBD1
abundance: once
j_gene: TRBJ2-7
v_gene: TRBV2
CDR3aa: CASQLYEGQGDYEQYF
CDR3nt: TGTGCCAGCCAGCTATATGAGGGGCAGGGGGACTACGAGCAGTACTTC

d_gene: TRBD1
abundance: -
j_gene: TRBJ1-2
v_gene: TRBV7-2
CDR3aa: CASSPRGTGAYGYTF
CDR3nt: TGTGCCAGCAGCCCGCGAGGGACAGGGGCCTATGGCTACACCTTC

d_gene: TRBD1
abundance: -
j_gene: TRBJ2-7
v_gene: TRBV6-1
CDR3aa: CASNRDRASYEQYF
CDR3nt: TGTGCCAGCAACCGGGACAGGGCGTCCTACGAGCAGTACTTC

d_gene: -
abundance: -
j_gene: TRBJ1-4
v_gene: TRBV28
CDR3aa: CASSLGGLNEKLFF
CDR3nt: TGTGCCAGCAGTTTGGGAGGCCTTAATGAAAAACTGTTTTTT

d_gene: -
abundance: few
j_gene: TRBJ1-5
v_gene: TRBV19
CDR3aa: CASTPTGIGQPQHF
CDR3nt: TGTGCCAGTACCCCAACAGGAATAGGTCAGCCCCAGCATTTT

d_gene: TRBD1
abundance: -
j_gene: TRBJ2-4
v_gene: TRBV19
CDR3aa: CASSIGQGTNIQYF
CDR3nt: TGTGCCAGTAGTATCGGACAGGGGACGAACATTCAGTACTTC

d_gene: TRBD2
abundance: -
j_gene: TRBJ2-3
v_gene: TRBV5-4
CDR3aa: CASSWGLAGVGDTQYF
CDR3nt: TGTGCCAGCAGCTGGGGACTAGCGGGGGTTGGAGATACGCAGTATTTT

d_gene: -
abundance: -
j_gene: TRBJ1-4
v_gene: TRBV5-6
CDR3aa: CASSSRGSNEKLFF
CDR3nt: TGTGCCAGCAGCTCGAGGGGGTCTAATGAAAAACTGTTTTTT

d_gene: -
abundance: -
j_gene: TRBJ2-2
v_gene: TRBV19
CDR3aa: CASSIRGPGELFF
CDR3nt: TGTGCCAGTAGTATCAGGGGTCCAGGGGAGCTGTTTTTT

d_gene: -
abundance: -
j_gene: TRBJ1-4
v_gene: TRBV6-4
CDR3aa: CASSDSPSGIRVTNEKLFF
CDR3nt: TGTGCCAGCAGTGACTCGCCTTCGGGAATTCGGGTAACTAATGAAAAACTGTTTTTT